This entry lists 25 T cell receptor beta chains sequenced from one sample in a study of T cell clonotyping in hematopoietic cell transplantation. Assay used: immunoSEQ multiplex PCR; TCRdb lists only in-frame clones, some missing. The data show 13,000 or so clones, 90% seen once. The sequenced sample consisted of peripheral blood mononuclear cells. These receptor sequences come from a man aged 30-40 years in good health. Some clones in this sample may be carry-over from other donors' samples.

DNA for the CDR3: TGCGCCAGCCCAGCCACGGGGCGGCACACTGAAGCTTTCTTT. Protein: CASPATGRHTEAFF. This chain links TRBV4-3 with TRBJ1-1; D is perhaps TRBD1 (5 bases). Trimming shortened V by 8 bases and J by 3 bases, and 16 bases separated the two germline ends. The CDR3 is 14 residues long. The germline V gene encodes CDR1 LGHNA and CDR2 YSLEER.

The chain joins TRBV30 to TRBJ1-5; D is undetermined. This CDR3 spans 12 amino acids. V lost 0 bases, J lost 6 bases, and 6 bases lay in between. Per germline, CDR1 GTSNPN and CDR2 SVGIG (reference sequence). CDR3 loop: CAWSVQGQPQHF. The CDR3 DNA follows: TGTGCCTGGAGTGTACAAGGTCAGCCCCAGCATTTT.

This clone has more than one count but fewer than ten. The chain uses TRBV11-3 and TRBJ2-7; 7 positions match TRBD2. The CDR3 runs to 14 residues. Germline-derived CDR1 and CDR2 are SGHNT and YENEEA. V dropped 3 bases and J dropped 3; count of bases not matched to a gene: 5. In DNA form, the CDR3 reads TGTGCCAGCAGCTTCATCGGCGGGAGCTACGAGCAGTACTTC. Translating it yields CASSFIGGSYEQYF.

V and J are TRBV6-1 and TRBJ1-1; no firm D call. The germline V gene has CDR1 MNHNS and CDR2 SASEGT. The V gene lost 7 bases and the J gene lost 1 base, with 10 bases spanning the gap. The CDR3 has 13 amino acids. The CDR3 DNA reads as TGTGCCAGCACCAAGCGAAAGAACACTGAAGCTTTCTTT. It is translated as CASTKRKNTEAFF.

The chain combines TRBV6-4 with TRBJ1-1; D possibly corresponds to TRBD1 (5 bases). V lost 10 bases to trimming and J lost 0 bases, with 12 bases between them. CDR1 and CDR2 (germline): MRHNA, SNTAGT. The CDR3 contains 13 residues. The CDR3 region is CATSDSMNTEAFF. The CDR3, as DNA: TGTGCCACCTCAGACAGTATGAACACTGAAGCTTTCTTT.

There are a few counts of this clone. The rearrangement joins TRBV7-3 to TRBJ2-5, with D perhaps being TRBD1 or TRBD2 (5 bases each). Trimming took 1 base from V and 4 from J, leaving 13 bases between them. Germline values: CDR1 SGHTA, CDR2 FQGTGA. The CDR3 covers 15 residues. The CDR3 DNA reads as TGTGCCAGCAGCTTAAAGAGAGGGGATGGAGAGACCCAGTACTTC. This gives the protein CASSLKRGDGETQYF.

The chain has TRBV19 and TRBJ1-2; D possibly corresponds to TRBD1 (5 bases). Trimming left V 6 bases short and J 7 bases short, with 12 bases between. The CDR3 consists of 12 residues. Germline CDR1 is LNHDA and CDR2 is SQIVND (reference sequence). The CDR3 DNA reads TGTGCCAGTAGCAAGGGGTCGACTGGCTACACCTTC. This sequence encodes CASSKGSTGYTF.

This chain connects TRBV19 to TRBJ1-2; D might be TRBD1 (6 bases). The CDR3 runs 15 residues. CDR1 is LNHDA, CDR2 SQIVND, per germline (reference sequence). The V end lost 8 bases, the J end lost 1 base, and 17 bases lay between the germline ends. The chain's CDR3 is CASRQEKAGNYGYTF. The CDR3 region has the DNA TGTGCCAGTCGACAGGAGAAGGCGGGTAACTATGGCTACACCTTC. Drawing the rest from reference TRBV19 and TRBJ1-2, the complete variable domain is DGGITQSPKYLFRKEGQNVTLSCEQNLNHDAMYWYRQDPGQGLRLIYYSQIVNDFQKGDIAEGYSVSREKKESFPLTVTSAQKNPTAFYLCASRQEKAGNYGYTFGSGTRLTVV.

This chain joins TRBV4-3 and TRBJ1-2; no reliable D call. V was clipped by 0 bases and J by 5 bases, with 19 bases between them. The germline gives CDR1 LGHNA, CDR2 YSLEER. This CDR3 spans 17 amino acids. In DNA form, the CDR3 reads TGCGCCAGCAGCCAAGATCGGCGGGGTCGAGGTAGTTATGGCTACACCTTC. It translates to CASSQDRRGRGSYGYTF.

The chain links TRBV30 to TRBJ2-7; no firm D call. Trimming shortened V by 0 bases and J by 0 bases, and 12 bases separated the two germline ends. This CDR3 is 15 amino acids long. Looked up from germline, CDR1 is GTSNPN and CDR2 is SVGIG (reference sequence). The DNA of the CDR3 is TGTGCCTGGAGTGTAACGGGTAGGCACTCCTACGAGCAGTACTTC. Protein sequence: CAWSVTGRHSYEQYF.

The rearrangement uses TRBV6-5 and TRBJ1-1; D is undetermined. CDR3 length: 13 amino acids. Germline V gene data show CDR1 as MNHEY and CDR2 as SVGAGI. Trimming took 3 bases from V and 6 from J, leaving 11 bases between them. Here the CDR3 reads CASSYSPASEAFF. Written as DNA, the CDR3 is TGTGCCAGCAGTTATTCGCCGGCTTCTGAAGCTTTCTTT.

The V gene is TRBV5-1, the J gene TRBJ1-2; D is unclear. CDR1 and CDR2 from the germline V gene are SGHRS and YFSETQ. The length of the CDR3 is 14 residues. V was trimmed by 4 bases and J by 5 bases, leaving 15 bases between them. CDR3 nucleotide sequence: TGCGCCAGCAGCAACGAGAAGTGGGGTTATGGCTACACCTTC. It specifies CASSNEKWGYGYTF.

The chain couples TRBV6-1 to TRBJ1-2; D is unresolved. The V gene's germline CDR1 is MNHNS and CDR2 SASEGT. The V end was cut by 0 bases, the J end by 2 bases, with 7 bases between. The CDR3 extends over 14 amino acids. The CDR3 DNA is TGTGCCAGCAGTGAAGCTAGGCAGAACTATGGCTACACCTTC. Translation: CASSEARQNYGYTF.

This chain connects TRBV5-1 to TRBJ2-5, with 9 positions matching TRBD2. Germline V gives CDR1 SGHRS, CDR2 YFSETQ. The CDR3 totals 15 residues. The ends lost 0 bases at V and 2 bases at J; junction bases unmatched: 2. CDR3 bases: TGCGCCAGCAGCTTGGCGCGGGGGGGACAAGAGACCCAGTACTTC. Its translation is CASSLARGGQETQYF. Full variable domain (remainder filled in from reference TRBV5-1 and TRBJ2-5): KAGVTQTPRYLIKTRGQQVTLSCSPISGHRSVSWYQQTPGQGLQFLFEYFSETQRNKGNFPGRFSGRQFSNSRSEMNVSTLELGDSALYLCASSLARGGQETQYFGPGTRLLVL.

The chain couples TRBV6-1 to TRBJ1-2; 7 bases fit TRBD1. The CDR3 covers 15 residues. Trimming cost V 2 bases and J 0 bases; bases outside gene matches: 3. Germline CDR1 and CDR2: MNHNS and SASEGT. DNA of the CDR3: TGTGCCAGCAGTGAAAGACAGGGCCCTAACTATGGCTACACCTTC. Protein product: CASSERQGPNYGYTF.

The chain links TRBV6-1 to TRBJ1-4; 7 positions match TRBD1. Germline lookup yields CDR1 MNHNS and CDR2 SASEGT. The CDR3 has 13 residues. With V trimmed by 4 bases and J by 8 bases, 4 bases remained unmatched. The CDR3 sequence: CASSVRTGEKLFF. CDR3 in DNA: TGTGCCAGCAGTGTACGGACAGGCGAAAAACTGTTTTTT.

The genes are TRBV5-1 and TRBJ2-2; no clear D gene. This CDR3 spans 15 amino acids. Germline V lookup: CDR1 SGHRS, CDR2 YFSETQ. Trimming left V 4 bases short and J 1 base short, with 11 bases between. The CDR3 coding sequence is TGCGCCAGCAGCCCGACAACGATGAACACCGGGGAGCTGTTTTTT. It yields the protein CASSPTTMNTGELFF.

This chain connects TRBV19 to TRBJ2-7, with no clear D. Trimming removed 3 bases from V and 3 bases from J, with 9 bases in between. Germline values: CDR1 LNHDA, CDR2 SQIVND (reference sequence). The CDR3 extends over 13 amino acids. The CDR3 here is CASSILVNYEQYF. CDR3 DNA: TGTGCCAGTAGTATTTTGGTCAACTACGAGCAGTACTTC.

This chain uses TRBV5-4 with TRBJ2-1; no reliable D call. Trimming left V 0 bases short and J 4 bases short, with 11 bases between. The CDR3 spans 15 residues. CDR1 is SGHNT, CDR2 YYREEE, per germline (reference sequence). CDR3 DNA: TGTGCCAGCAGCTTGGGGGGATGGATTTACAATGAGCAGTTCTTC. This gives the protein CASSLGGWIYNEQFF. The full variable domain, completed using reference TRBV5-4 and TRBJ2-1, is ETGVTQSPTHLIKTRGQQVTLRCSSQSGHNTVSWYQQALGQGPQFIFQYYREEENGRGNFPPRFSGLQFPNYSSELNVNALELDDSALYLCASSLGGWIYNEQFFGPGTRLTVL.

V and J are TRBV29-1 and TRBJ1-1; 8 bases match TRBD1. J gave up 3 bases and V 6 bases, and 6 bases lay outside the gene matches. The germline V gene encodes CDR1 SQVTM and CDR2 ANQGSEA. This CDR3 has 13 residues. CDR3 DNA: TGCAGCGTGGGACAGGCGGGGTACACTGAAGCTTTCTTT. It yields the protein CSVGQAGYTEAFF.

The V gene is TRBV19, the J gene TRBJ2-7, with D maybe TRBD1 (6 bases). V was pared by 2 bases and J by 6 bases, with 20 bases between. Germline V gives CDR1 LNHDA, CDR2 SQIVND (reference sequence). The CDR3 is 16 amino acids. The CDR3 DNA reads TGTGCCAGTAGTATATCTTGGACAGAGGAAATTGGCGAGCAGTACTTC. Translation: CASSISWTEEIGEQYF.

The chain is built from TRBV27 and TRBJ1-1; 9 nucleotides match TRBD1. J was trimmed by 3 bases and V by 5 bases; bases with no gene match: 7. CDR1 is MNHEY and CDR2 is SMNVEV in the germline V gene (reference sequence). The CDR3 totals 15 residues. The CDR3 nucleotides read TGTGCCAGCAGTCCCGACAGGGGGGTGTACACTGAAGCTTTCTTT. Protein: CASSPDRGVYTEAFF.

The V call is TRBV18, the J call TRBJ1-6; no reliable D call. The ends were cut back, 3 bases at V and 7 bases at J, with 10 bases in the middle. Germline assignment: CDR1 KGHSH and CDR2 LQKENI. The CDR3 totals 14 residues. CDR3 DNA sequence: TGTGCCAGCTCACCGGATAAGGGAAATTCACCCCTCCACTTT. It is translated as CASSPDKGNSPLHF.

The J gene is TRBJ1-6, the V gene TRBV2; D not resolved. The CDR3 runs 16 residues. Germline V gives CDR1 SNHLY, CDR2 FYNNEI. V was cut by 6 bases and J by 0 bases, with 12 bases left in between. The chain's CDR3 is CASRDGSSSYNSPLHF. CDR3 DNA: TGTGCCAGCAGGGACGGATCCAGCTCCTATAATTCACCCCTCCACTTT.

As regards this clone: Mismatch with germline at one junction end may stem from a read error. The CDR3 loop is CASTVRSSLDNEQFF. The CDR3 DNA reads TGTGCCAGCACCGTACGAAGTAGCCTAGACAATGAGCAGTTCTTC. J is TRBJ2-1 and V is TRBV9; D gene unclear. The CDR3 covers 15 residues. Germline V gene sequence: CDR1 SGDLS, CDR2 YYNGEE.